A selection of T cell receptor beta chains follows, all from one sample in a study of identical twins. TCRdb re-derived calls from the 5' RACE reads in MiXCR, one entry per CDR3 protein. In the table there are a few hundred thousand distinct CDR3 sequences, approximately 8.7% of which are singletons. The specimen sequenced was naive T cells sorted from blood. The source of these receptors is a woman between 50 and 59 years old in good health. Each CDR3 is given with its conserved first and last residue. The D gene is left open where the match is weak. Clone size is stated in some rows and not others, as once, few, many or a class when expanded.

-,TRBJ1-6,TRBV21-1,-,CASRSSYRGSSYNSPLHF,TGTGCCAGCAGATCCTCATACAGGGGGAGCTCCTATAATTCACCCCTCCACTTT
-,TRBJ2-3,TRBV10-3,few,CAISVGGPTDTQYF,TGTGCCATCAGTGTCGGCGGGCCTACGGATACGCAGTATTTT
TRBD2,TRBJ2-2,TRBV29-1,-,CSVGPAGVGELFF,TGCAGCGTTGGTCCAGCGGGAGTCGGGGAGCTGTTTTTT
-,TRBJ1-5,TRBV6-6,many,CASSYGAEGNQPQHF,TGTGCCAGCAGTTACGGGGCGGAGGGCAATCAGCCCCAGCATTTT
-,TRBJ2-1,TRBV20-1,-,CSVGDPYNEQFF,TGCAGTGTGGGGGACCCCTACAATGAGCAGTTCTTC
TRBD1,TRBJ1-5,TRBV10-3,-,CAISGFGTGNQPQHF,TGTGCCATCAGTGGGTTTGGGACAGGGAACCAGCCCCAGCATTTT
-,TRBJ2-2,TRBV7-2,-,CASSPRFRVGGELFF,TGTGCCAGCAGCCCACGGTTCAGGGTTGGCGGGGAGCTGTTTTTT
-,TRBJ1-4,TRBV20-1,few,CSALSRVANEKLFF,TGCAGTGCCCTTTCCAGGGTAGCGAATGAAAAACTGTTTTTT
TRBD2,TRBJ2-3,TRBV24-1,-,CATSDPRLAGAEDTQYF,TGTGCCACCAGTGACCCCCGGCTAGCGGGAGCTGAGGATACGCAGTATTTT
-,TRBJ2-3,TRBV29-1,many,CSGAPRWGDTQYF,TGCAGCGGGGCTCCTCGGTGGGGGGATACGCAGTATTTT
-,TRBJ1-2,TRBV29-1,-,CSVEKGGGYTF,TGCAGCGTTGAGAAAGGGGGTGGCTACACCTTC
TRBD1,TRBJ2-1,TRBV27,-,CASSPQEGQGDNEQFF,TGTGCCAGCAGTCCCCAAGAGGGACAGGGTGACAATGAGCAGTTCTTC
TRBD1,TRBJ1-2,TRBV30,few,CAWSEGAGYTF,TGTGCCTGGAGTGAGGGGGCTGGCTACACCTTC
TRBD1,TRBJ1-5,TRBV12-3/TRBV12-4,many,CASSRDRVNYRSNQPQHF,TGTGCCAGCAGCCGGGACAGGGTCAACTATCGGAGCAATCAGCCCCAGCATTTT
TRBD1,TRBJ2-3,TRBV18,-,CASSPLGRTGKSTDTQYF,TGTGCCAGCTCACCACTTGGACGGACAGGGAAGAGCACAGATACGCAGTATTTT
-,TRBJ2-3,TRBV6-5,-,CASSYGGEYTDTQYF,TGTGCCAGCAGTTACGGCGGGGAGTACACAGATACGCAGTATTTT
-,TRBJ1-2,TRBV6-1,many,CASTQTGPKSYTF,TGTGCCAGCACCCAGACGGGACCGAAGTCCTACACCTTC
TRBD1,TRBJ2-2,TRBV11-2,few,CASSLVVFRGRTTGELFF,TGTGCCAGCAGCTTAGTCGTGTTCAGGGGGCGCACCACCGGGGAGCTGTTTTTT
TRBD2,TRBJ2-7,TRBV20-1,-,CSARGSGALYEQYF,TGCAGTGCTAGAGGGAGCGGGGCTCTTTACGAGCAGTACTTC
-,TRBJ2-3,TRBV28,many,CASRTDTDTQYF,TGTGCCAGCAGGACAGACACAGATACGCAGTATTTT
-,TRBJ2-2,TRBV5-1,-,CASTRQGGRRAGELFF,TGCGCCAGCACCCGGCAGGGTGGCCGGCGGGCCGGGGAGCTGTTTTTT
-,TRBJ2-2,TRBV24-1,-,CATSDLRQNTGELFF,TGTGCCACCAGTGATTTGAGACAGAACACCGGGGAGCTGTTTTTT
TRBD2,TRBJ2-1,TRBV14,few,CASSSPLGLADPFF,TGTGCCAGCAGCTCACCACTGGGGCTAGCGGACCCGTTCTTC
-,TRBJ1-3,TRBV7-9,many,CASSSGRSPGNTIYF,TGTGCCAGCAGCTCGGGTCGTTCCCCTGGAAACACCATATATTTT
-,TRBJ2-7,TRBV2,-,CASRELYEQYF,TGTGCCAGCAGGGAACTTTACGAGCAGTACTTC
-,TRBJ1-1,TRBV4-1,few,CASSQAGFRTEAFF,TGCGCCAGCAGCCAGGCAGGGTTCAGAACTGAAGCTTTCTTT
-,TRBJ2-1,TRBV27,few,CASTLGGYNEQFF,TGTGCCAGCACCCTAGGGGGTTACAATGAGCAGTTCTTC
TRBD2,TRBJ2-2,TRBV3-1,few,CASSQSGGPGTGELFF,TGTGCCAGCAGCCAATCGGGAGGGCCGGGCACCGGGGAGCTGTTTTTT
-,TRBJ2-7,TRBV10-2,-,CASSEQPTYEQYF,TGCGCCAGCAGTGAACAGCCCACCTACGAGCAGTACTTC
-,TRBJ2-1,TRBV6-2/TRBV6-3,few,CASSVLRGINEQFF,TGTGCCAGCAGTGTGCTAAGGGGGATCAATGAGCAGTTCTTC
TRBD2,TRBJ2-7,TRBV20-1,few,CSATSGRAAFLVYEQYF,TGCAGTGCCACTAGCGGGAGGGCCGCGTTTCTCGTCTACGAGCAGTACTTC
TRBD2,TRBJ2-5,TRBV5-1,few,CASSFGRNSQETQYF,TGCGCCAGCAGCTTCGGGAGGAATAGTCAGGAGACCCAGTACTTC
TRBD2,TRBJ2-5,TRBV4-1,-,CASIQVGLVHETQYF,TGCGCCAGCATCCAAGTAGGACTAGTCCACGAGACCCAGTACTTC
-,TRBJ1-6,TRBV5-1,-,CASSLIDGSPLHF,TGCGCCAGCAGCTTGATCGACGGGTCACCCCTCCACTTT
TRBD2,TRBJ2-1,TRBV3-1,few,CASRTSGSHEQFF,TGTGCCAGCCGGACTAGCGGCTCGCATGAGCAGTTCTTC
-,TRBJ1-5,TRBV4-1,many,CASSQVGSNQPQHF,TGCGCCAGCAGCCAAGTGGGCAGCAATCAGCCCCAGCATTTT
-,TRBJ2-3,TRBV18,once,CASSALDPTEQYF,TGTGCCAGCTCAGCCTTGGACCCCACAGAGCAGTATTTT
-,TRBJ2-7,TRBV10-3,-,CAISSGGISYEQYF,TGTGCCATCTCGTCAGGGGGGATATCCTACGAGCAGTACTTC
-,TRBJ2-7,TRBV11-1,-,CASRRGPEPTYEQYF,TGTGCCAGCAGACGGGGGCCGGAACCGACCTACGAGCAGTACTTC
-,TRBJ1-1,TRBV5-1,-,CASSLVAGEAFF,TGCGCCAGCAGCTTGGTGGCAGGGGAGGCTTTCTTT
TRBD2,TRBJ2-1,TRBV7-6,-,CASSLYPSGRGDEQFF,TGTGCCAGCAGCTTATACCCTAGCGGGAGAGGCGATGAGCAGTTCTTC
TRBD2,TRBJ2-3,TRBV5-1,-,CASSLALAGPAGADTQYF,TGCGCCAGCAGCTTGGCGCTAGCGGGGCCCGCAGGTGCAGATACGCAGTATTTT
TRBD2,TRBJ2-1,TRBV2,-,CASSEWLAVNNEQFF,TGTGCCAGCAGTGAATGGCTAGCGGTTAACAATGAGCAGTTCTTC
TRBD2,TRBJ2-1,TRBV29-1,many,CSVEDITLAGVGSYNEQFF,TGCAGCGTTGAAGATATAACGCTAGCGGGAGTAGGCTCCTACAATGAGCAGTTCTTC
-,TRBJ2-2,TRBV5-1,few,CASSFNSGNTGELFF,TGCGCCAGCAGCTTTAACAGCGGGAACACCGGGGAGCTGTTTTTT
-,TRBJ2-2,TRBV27,many,CASSLLGGELFF,TGTGCCAGCAGTTTACTAGGAGGGGAGCTGTTTTTT